This T cell receptor (beta chain) was obtained from a study of blood T cell repertoires in COVID-19. J was trimmed by 5 bases and V by 5 bases; bases with no gene match: 8. Per germline, CDR1 MNHEY and CDR2 SVGEGT. This CDR3 has 15 residues. Profiling relied on immunoSEQ multiplex PCR, and the TCRdb table lists in-frame clones only, not all of them. The sample holds approximately 90,000 clones, approximately 85% seen once. The clonotype comes from a human donor in a cohort sampled during active COVID-19. The source material was peripheral blood. The chain uses TRBV6-2 or TRBV6-3 and TRBJ2-7; 11 bases map to TRBD1. This CDR3 is CASSLGGQGADEQYF. CDR3 sequence (DNA): TGTGCCAGCAGTCTAGGCGGACAGGGGGCCGACGAGCAGTACTTC.